The clone carrying this TCR beta chain is labeled medium-sized. Its antigen is unknown. Each molecule of TCR cDNA was tagged with one unique molecular identifier. TCRdb re-analysed the 5' RACE reads in MiXCR, keeping a single row per CDR3 protein. The table includes about 2,600 distinct CDR3 sequences, 1.4% to 1.5% detected once. The data derive from a study of spatial heterogeneity in lung cancer. Study summary: Counts of TCR transcripts in tumor regions tracked strongly with a T cell module score that came from matched bulk RNA-seq. Study-wide results and limits: Within tumors, counts of expanded alpha and beta TCRs tracked tumor mutation counts. The counts of expanded TCRs, ubiquitous and regional, tracked ubiquitous and regional nonsynonymous mutations, respectively.

The sample's time point: sample taken at primary tumor resection. Sequencing of whole RNA from tumor, nontumor lung or frozen PBMC involved no sorting. Trimming stripped 3 bases from V and 7 bases from J, with 19 bases between. Germline loops: CDR1 SGHNT, CDR2 YENEEA. The CDR3 is 17 amino acids. This rearrangement joins TRBV11-3 to TRBJ1-6, with D perhaps TRBD1 (5 bases). This clonotype was sampled from a male donor with early-stage non-small cell lung cancer. The input for sequencing was lung tumor tissue, taken at surgery. CDR3 sequence reads: CASSFPGPQVGNSPLHF. CDR3 DNA: TGTGCCAGCAGCTTCCCGGGACCCCAAGTGGGGAATTCACCCCTCCACTTT.